The sequence of this TCR beta chain was determined in a study of radiotherapy plus CTLA-4 blockade in lung cancer. Study details: Objective responses emerged in around 18% of patients, and around 31% attained disease control.

CDR1 and CDR2 from the germline V gene are SGHRS and YFSETQ. The CDR3 is 16 amino acids. The ends were cut back, 0 bases at V and 6 bases at J, with 19 bases in the middle. Findings and limits, study-wide: The study found tumor-derived TCR clones expanded in blood after radiotherapy plus ipilimumab. Early shifts in blood T cell clones, with interferon-beta, reportedly predicted response best.

Patients with chemo-refractory metastatic non-small-cell lung cancer received focal radiation plus CTLA-4 blockade with ipilimumab. A note on this clone: Its antigen remains unknown.

Only in-frame clones appear in the TCRdb table, and some are missing; sequencing was by immunoSEQ multiplex PCR. The table has 45,000 to 55,000 clones, over 75% seen once. This TCR was sampled from a human donor with non-small cell lung cancer whose response to radiotherapy plus ipilimumab could not be evaluated. The chain employs TRBV5-1 and TRBJ2-7, with TRBD1 as a possible D gene (6 bases). Here the sequenced sample was peripheral blood, taken from a patient treated with radiotherapy plus ipilimumab. In nucleotides, the CDR3 is TGCGCCAGCAGCTTGGGAGTACTTACAGGGTCTCGCGAGCAGTACTTC. This codes for CASSLGVLTGSREQYF. Drawing the rest from reference TRBV5-1 and TRBJ2-7, the complete variable domain is KAGVTQTPRYLIKTRGQQVTLSCSPISGHRSVSWYQQTPGQGLQFLFEYFSETQRNKGNFPGRFSGRQFSNSRSEMNVSTLELGDSALYLCASSLGVLTGSREQYFGPGTRLTVT.